One and the same sample provided the 20 T cell receptor beta chains below, sequenced in a study of OX40 agonist ivuxolimab in advanced cancers. Using immunoSEQ multiplex PCR, the repertoire was profiled, and TCRdb retains in-frame clones only, with some absent. Altogether just under 65,000 clones are present, roughly four fifths being singletons, with the ten largest covering approximately 9.4%. Sequencing was performed on CD4+ or CD8+ T cells sorted from blood, taken in a trial of the OX40 agonist ivuxolimab. These TCRs come from an adult with an advanced solid tumor such as melanoma, head and neck, liver or kidney cancer.

The DNA of the CDR3 is TGTGCCAGCAGCCGACAGGGAACCGGAAACACCATATATTTT. Protein sequence: CASSRQGTGNTIYF. The rearrangement joins TRBV5-4 to TRBJ1-3; 7 bases map to TRBD1. In germline, CDR1 is SGHNT, CDR2 YYREEE (reference sequence). V lost 4 bases, J lost 4 bases, and 5 bases stayed unmatched. The CDR3 spans 14 residues. The variable domain in full, completed from reference TRBV5-4 and TRBJ1-3, reads ETGVTQSPTHLIKTRGQQVTLRCSSQSGHNTVSWYQQALGQGPQFIFQYYREEENGRGNFPPRFSGLQFPNYSSELNVNALELDDSALYLCASSRQGTGNTIYFGEGSWLTVV.

The V and J genes are TRBV2 and TRBJ2-1, with 9 bases lining up with TRBD1. J lost 9 bases, V lost 5 bases, and 8 bases had no gene match. Germline CDR1 and CDR2: SNHLY and FYNNEI. The CDR3 contains 14 residues. The CDR3 region is CASSMDRGTGEQFF. The CDR3 nucleotides are TGTGCCAGCAGTATGGACAGGGGCACCGGTGAGCAGTTCTTC.

This clone appeared a few times. The rearrangement links TRBV4-2 to TRBJ1-2; D unclear. The germline gives CDR1 LGHNA, CDR2 YNFKEQ. There are 15 residues in the CDR3. The V gene lost 0 bases and the J gene lost 5 bases, with 13 bases spanning the gap. The CDR3 sequence: CASSQEYRGWYGYTF. CDR3 nucleotides: TGTGCCAGCAGCCAAGAGTACCGCGGGTGGTATGGCTACACCTTC.

This clone appeared a few times. The rearrangement uses TRBV2 and TRBJ2-5; D tentatively reads TRBD1 or TRBD2 (5 bases each). Per the germline V gene, CDR1 is SNHLY and CDR2 is FYNNEI. The CDR3 sequence is 16 residues long. V was pared by 6 bases and J by 0 bases, with 17 bases between. CDR3 sequence reads: CASRLGTTIHQETQYF. The DNA for the CDR3 is TGTGCCAGCAGACTCGGGACCACCATCCACCAAGAGACCCAGTACTTC.

The chain links TRBV5-4 to TRBJ1-2, with 8 bases aligning to TRBD1. The CDR3 has 14 amino acids. With 1 base clipped from V and 8 bases from J, the junction kept 7 bases outside the gene matches. The germline CDR1 and CDR2 sequences are SGHNT and YYREEE (reference sequence). The CDR3 here is CASSLQGQGLGYTF. As DNA, the CDR3 is TGTGCCAGCAGCTTGCAAGGACAGGGTCTAGGCTACACCTTC.

This chain links TRBV7-6 with TRBJ1-1; 9 nucleotides agree with TRBD1. Germline lookup yields CDR1 SGHVS and CDR2 FNYEAQ. The CDR3 sequence is 15 residues long. J gave up 4 bases and V 1 base, and 4 bases lay outside the gene matches. CDR3 sequence: CASSLGTGGPTEAFF. CDR3 DNA sequence: TGTGCCAGCAGCTTAGGTACAGGGGGCCCCACTGAAGCTTTCTTT.

This clone was seen a few times. The chain uses TRBV12-5 and TRBJ2-3, with D possibly matching TRBD1 (6 bases). The CDR3 runs 16 residues. The germline V gene has CDR1 LGHNT and CDR2 FRNRAP. The ends were cut back, 5 bases at V and 3 bases at J, with 18 bases in the middle. Here the CDR3 reads CASGPRGRGRTDTQYF. CDR3 DNA sequence: TGTGCTAGTGGTCCCCGTGGCAGGGGAAGGACAGATACGCAGTATTTT. The full variable domain, completed using reference TRBV12-5 and TRBJ2-3, is DARVTQTPRHKVTEMGQEVTMRCQPILGHNTVFWYRQTMMQGLELLAYFRNRAPLDDSGMPKDRFSAEMPDATLATLKIQPSEPRDSAVYFCASGPRGRGRTDTQYFGPGTRLTVL.

This chain connects TRBV27 to TRBJ2-7; TRBD1 might be the D (7 bases). This CDR3 contains 15 residues. Germline CDR1 and CDR2: MNHEY and SMNVEV (reference sequence). Trimming cost V 4 bases and J 6 bases, with 19 bases left between them. CDR3 sequence (DNA): TGTGCCAGCAGTTATCAGGGGGGTGTGAGGCGCGAGCAGTACTTC. Its protein is CASSYQGGVRREQYF.

The J gene is TRBJ2-7, the V gene TRBV6-1; no clear D gene. The germline gives CDR1 MNHNS, CDR2 SASEGT. The CDR3 totals 15 residues. V was clipped by 6 bases and J by 2 bases, with 17 bases between them. DNA of the CDR3: TGTGCCAGCAGCCTAGGGCCAACCCAGGCCTACGAGCAGTACTTC. Protein product: CASSLGPTQAYEQYF.

The CDR3 here is CAISEGQANNSPLHF. The DNA of the CDR3 is TGTGCCATCAGTGAGGGACAGGCGAATAATTCACCCCTCCACTTT. The chain combines TRBV10-3 with TRBJ1-6; TRBD1 aligns across 7 bases. This CDR3 region has 15 residues. Germline CDR1 ENHRY, CDR2 SYGVKD. V was pared by 2 bases and J by 5 bases, with 3 bases of the junction left unmatched.

This clone was seen only a few times. The genes are TRBV10-2 and TRBJ2-7; TRBD2 matches 14 bases. Germline V CDR1 and CDR2: WSHSY, SAAADI. The CDR3 spans 15 residues. V dropped 10 bases and J dropped 4; count of bases not matched to a gene: 9. This chain's CDR3 is CATGTSGSKRYEQYF. CDR3 in DNA: TGCGCCACCGGGACTAGCGGGAGTAAGAGGTACGAGCAGTACTTC.

This chain links TRBV2 with TRBJ2-5; D gene unclear. The CDR3 has 15 residues. Germline V gives CDR1 SNHLY, CDR2 FYNNEI. V lost 6 bases, J lost 2 bases, and 16 bases lay in between. The CDR3 nucleotides read TGTGCCAGCAGAACTCCCCGGACGGTACAAGAGACCCAGTACTTC. Its translation: CASRTPRTVQETQYF. Full variable domain (outside the CDR3, taken from reference TRBV2 and TRBJ2-5): EPEVTQTPSHQVTQMGQEVILRCVPISNHLYFYWYRQILGQKVEFLVSFYNNEISEKSEIFDDQFSVERPDGSNFTLKIRSTKLEDSAMYFCASRTPRTVQETQYFGPGTRLLVL.

The rearrangement links TRBV27 to TRBJ2-3; TRBD2 aligns across 9 bases. The CDR3 is made up of 15 amino acids. V shed 0 bases and J 4 bases; nucleotides not matched to a gene: 2. Germline CDR1 reads MNHEY; CDR2 reads SMNVEV (reference sequence). This chain's CDR3 is CASSLSLAGSDTQYF. CDR3 bases: TGTGCCAGCAGTTTATCTCTAGCGGGGTCAGATACGCAGTATTTT.

The chain employs TRBV7-2 and TRBJ2-5; the D gene could be TRBD1 or TRBD2 (5 bases each). The CDR3 spans 12 residues. Germline CDR1 reads SGHTA; CDR2 reads FQGNSA. Trimming removed 5 bases at V and 7 bases at J, with 11 bases between. The CDR3 coding sequence is TGTGCCAGCAGCGAAAGTGGGGGGACCCAGTACTTC. This sequence encodes CASSESGGTQYF.

The chain uses TRBV10-3 and TRBJ2-7, with a possible D match to TRBD2 (7 bases). Germline V CDR1 and CDR2: ENHRY, SYGVKD. With 8 bases removed from V and 2 bases from J, the gap between germline ends came to 19 bases. This CDR3 spans 15 amino acids. Written as DNA, the CDR3 is TGTGCCATCGCCCAGGGGAGGGGCTCCACCTACGAGCAGTACTTC. Its translation is CAIAQGRGSTYEQYF.

The rearrangement joins TRBV14 to TRBJ2-1; weak D call: TRBD2 (5 bases). The CDR3 runs 13 residues. Germline CDR1 and CDR2: SGHDN and FVKESK. Deletions cut 4 bases from V and 10 bases from J, with 14 bases between. The CDR3, as DNA: TGTGCCAGCAGCCCCTTCGGCGGGCGCGAGCAGTTCTTC. Amino acids: CASSPFGGREQFF. Based on the CDR3 plus reference TRBV14 and TRBJ2-1, the full variable domain is EAGVTQFPSHSVIEKGQTVTLRCDPISGHDNLYWYRRVMGKEIKFLLHFVKESKQDESGMPNNRFLAERTGGTYSTLKVQPAELEDSGVYFCASSPFGGREQFFGPGTRLTVL.

The chain combines TRBV2 with TRBJ1-5; maybe TRBD1 (5 bases). Germline CDR1 SNHLY, CDR2 FYNNEI. Trimming left V 4 bases short and J 13 bases short, with 11 bases between. The CDR3 contains 11 residues. Here the CDR3 DNA reads TGTGCCAGCAGTGGCGGGGGGAAGCAGCATTTT. Translation: CASSGGGKQHF.

V usage is TRBV18 and J usage is TRBJ1-2; D gene uncertain. With 1 base removed from V and 2 bases from J, the gap between germline ends came to 2 bases. This CDR3 comprises 12 residues. CDR1 and CDR2 (germline): KGHSH, LQKENI. The CDR3 region is CASSPQNYGYTF. The CDR3 DNA reads as TGTGCCAGCTCACCACAAAACTATGGCTACACCTTC.

This clone showed up just a few times. The CDR3 sequence is CASSSQNGPTGYNEQFF. CDR3 sequence (DNA): TGTGCCAGCAGTTCACAAAATGGACCCACCGGTTACAATGAGCAGTTCTTC. The chain carries TRBV27 and TRBJ2-1; no firm D call. The length of the CDR3 is 17 residues. The V end lost 4 bases, the J end lost 4 bases, and 20 bases lay between the germline ends. Germline assignment: CDR1 MNHEY and CDR2 SMNVEV (reference sequence).

The gene calls are TRBV4-2 and TRBJ2-1; D not certain. The CDR3 contains 13 residues. The V end lost 2 bases, the J end lost 4 bases, and 6 bases lay between the germline ends. Germline-derived CDR1 and CDR2 are LGHNA and YNFKEQ. CDR3 nucleotides: TGTGCCAGCAGCCAATCCCTTTACAATGAGCAGTTCTTC. Its protein product is CASSQSLYNEQFF.